This T cell receptor beta chain appears in the sequencing data of a study of CD8+CD57+ T cells in acquired aplastic anemia. Across the whole study: DNA recovered from sorted CD4+ and CD8+ cells had a mean of roughly 3 ug. General study results and limits: Between patients and controls, CD8+ Simpson's diversity did not vary significantly. There were some 27 CD8+ CDR3 sequences that occurred in both patients and controls.

Patients chosen for sequencing had shown CD8+CD57+ cell expansion by flow cytometry. Patient blood was sampled before any therapy had been received. The study profiled TCR beta VDJ and CDR3 using genomic DNA as template. TCRdb processed the reads anew with MiXCR; each CDR3 protein has one entry. The table includes under 350,000 distinct CDR3 sequences, under 65% detected once. The V and J ends lost 4 bases and 3 bases respectively, with 24 bases between them. CDR1 KGHDR and CDR2 SFDVKD come from the germline V gene. This CDR3 is 18 amino acids long. In regard to this clonotype: The target antigen is unknown.

This TCR came from a human donor with aplastic anemia. Sequencing used sorted CD4+, CD8+, or CD8+CD57+ T cells (not recorded which) from PBMCs. The V gene is TRBV24-1, the J gene TRBJ2-7, with D perhaps matching TRBD1 or TRBD2 (5 bases each). CDR3 residues: CATSDRNTPGPVNYEQYF. The DNA of the CDR3 is TGTGCCACCAGTGACCGAAACACACCGGGACCGGTAAACTACGAGCAGTACTTC.